These 32 T cell receptor beta chains originate from one sample sequenced in a study of T-cell memory formation after mild COVID-19. From the 5' RACE reads, TCRdb called clonotypes with MiXCR, one entry per CDR3 protein. The data show about 400,000 distinct CDR3 sequences, 20% to 30% seen once. Material: PBMCs or a T cell subset sorted from them (not recorded which). Receptors were obtained from an adult woman who had mild COVID-19 (a few samples of this study predate the infection). Cell type and time point are not known.

V gene TRBV7-2 combines with J gene TRBJ1-1, with 7 nucleotides matching TRBD1. The CDR3 loop spans 14 amino acids. The germline V gene has CDR1 SGHTA and CDR2 FQGNSA. Trimming removed 3 bases from V and 7 bases from J; junction bases left unmatched: 8. CDR3 sequence reads: CASSFRGFNGEAFF. The DNA for the CDR3 is TGTGCCAGCAGCTTCAGGGGGTTTAATGGTGAAGCTTTCTTT.

The sample holds one count of this clonotype. The chain employs TRBV12-3 or TRBV12-4 and TRBJ1-2; 8 nucleotides line up with TRBD1. Germline trimming cut 0 bases from V and 6 bases from J; bases unmatched to any gene: 6. The CDR3 runs to 15 residues. CDR3 protein: CASSLAGWDRNGYTF. The CDR3 bases are TGTGCCAGCAGTTTAGCGGGTTGGGACAGGAATGGCTACACCTTC.

The J gene is TRBJ2-7, the V gene TRBV25-1; D gene unclear. CDR1 and CDR2 (germline): MGHDK, SYGVNS. The V gene lost 1 base and the J gene lost 1 base, with 11 bases spanning the gap. The CDR3 extends over 15 amino acids. The DNA for the CDR3 is TGTGCCAGCAGTGAATCTAGTTCCCCTTCCTACGAGCAGTACTTC. This encodes CASSESSSPSYEQYF.

With respect to this clonotype: A far larger clone is a single base away, which makes a read error likely. V is TRBV11-2 and J is TRBJ2-7, with D hard to call. The ends were cut back, 7 bases at V and 2 bases at J, with 6 bases in the middle. This CDR3 is built from 11 residues. CDR1 is SGHAT and CDR2 is FQNNGV in the germline V gene. Written as DNA, the CDR3 is TGTGCCAGCACCCCGGCCTACGAGCAGTACTTC. This codes for CASTPAYEQYF.

This clonotype has just a few counts. The chain employs TRBV4-3 and TRBJ2-4; TRBD2 aligns across 8 bases. J was trimmed by 7 bases and V by 0 bases; bases with no gene match: 8. The length of the CDR3 is 16 residues. Germline values: CDR1 LGHNA, CDR2 YSLEER. CDR3 sequence (DNA): TGCGCCAGCAGCCAAGATCGGGGGCGGGAGGCGAACATTCAGTACTTC. Amino acids: CASSQDRGREANIQYF.

This clonotype has a handful of counts. The rearrangement uses TRBV5-4 and TRBJ2-1, with 10 bases aligning to TRBD1. V was pared by 0 bases and J by 9 bases, with 12 bases of the junction left unmatched. Germline V gene data show CDR1 as SGHNT and CDR2 as YYREEE (reference sequence). The CDR3 contains 17 residues. CDR3 bases: TGTGCCAGCAGCTTGGCCTGGGGACAGGGGACTTATACTGAGCAGTTCTTC. Amino acids: CASSLAWGQGTYTEQFF.

The chain recombines TRBV7-9 with TRBJ2-1; the D gene is possibly TRBD2 (6 bases). V lost 0 bases and J lost 6, with 15 bases in between. The CDR3 loop spans 16 amino acids. Per the germline V gene, CDR1 is SEHNR and CDR2 is FQNEAQ (reference sequence). CDR3 DNA sequence: TGTGCCAGCAGCTTAGCGGAAGGTATAGCGGTCAATGAGCAGTTCTTC. Translating gives CASSLAEGIAVNEQFF.

The chain employs TRBV18 and TRBJ2-7; no reliable D call. CDR3 length: 13 amino acids. The V gene's germline CDR1 is KGHSH and CDR2 LQKENI. V lost 2 bases and J lost 3, with 8 bases in between. CDR3: CASSPTRNYEQYF. Here the CDR3 DNA reads TGTGCCAGCTCACCAACACGAAACTACGAGCAGTACTTC.

This chain links TRBV5-6 with TRBJ2-5; D tentatively reads TRBD1 or TRBD2 (6 bases each). In germline, CDR1 is SGHDT, CDR2 YYEEEE. V dropped 0 bases and J dropped 4 bases, with 10 bases sitting between them. The CDR3 spans 14 residues. The CDR3, as DNA: TGTGCCAGCAGCTTGGACGGGGGCGCAGAGACCCAGTACTTC. This encodes CASSLDGGAETQYF.

This clonotype occurred a few times. V is TRBV20-1 and J is TRBJ1-1; D is uncertain. The CDR3 has 14 amino acids. The V end lost 1 base, the J end lost 5 bases, and 14 bases lay between the germline ends. The germline V gene has CDR1 DFQATT and CDR2 SNEGSKA (reference sequence). The CDR3 is CSARAGPAGTEAFF. Written as DNA, the CDR3 is TGCAGTGCTAGAGCAGGCCCGGCGGGGACTGAAGCTTTCTTT.

This clonotype has a handful of counts. The chain employs TRBV7-9 and TRBJ1-2, with D possibly TRBD1 on 6 matching bases. Per germline, CDR1 SEHNR and CDR2 FQNEAQ (reference sequence). The germline V and J ends were trimmed by 5 bases and 5 bases, with 18 bases remaining between them. The CDR3 runs to 15 residues. CDR3 in DNA: TGTGCCAGCAGCGCTCAGGGAGGGGGGCCATATGGCTACACCTTC. Its translation: CASSAQGGGPYGYTF.

The chain joins TRBV2 to TRBJ1-6; D may be TRBD1 (5 bases). CDR1 and CDR2 (germline): SNHLY, FYNNEI. V was cut by 6 bases and J by 6 bases, with 9 bases left in between. This CDR3 comprises 13 residues. In nucleotides, the CDR3 is TGTGCCAGCAGGCTGGACACTAATTCACCCCTCCACTTT. This sequence encodes CASRLDTNSPLHF.

In its sample, this clonotype was seen a few times. The chain carries TRBV9 and TRBJ1-1; D remains ambiguous. Germline CDR1 is SGDLS and CDR2 is YYNGEE. This CDR3 comprises 14 residues. Trimming shortened V by 0 bases and J by 8 bases, and 14 bases separated the two germline ends. In nucleotides, the CDR3 is TGTGCCAGCAGCGTAGGACCCCTGGAGTGGGAAGCTTTCTTT. Translated, it gives CASSVGPLEWEAFF.

The CDR3 coding sequence is TGTGCCAGCAGCCAACAAGGACAGGGGGTCGCCTACGAGCAGTACTTC. Translated, it gives CASSQQGQGVAYEQYF. The genes are TRBV4-2 and TRBJ2-7; TRBD1 matches 10 bases. CDR1 LGHNA and CDR2 YNFKEQ come from the germline V gene. V dropped 2 bases and J dropped 2; count of bases not matched to a gene: 6. CDR3 size: 16 residues.

This chain uses TRBV5-1 with TRBJ2-1, with 8 bases that match TRBD1. The CDR3 is 13 residues long. Germline V gene data show CDR1 as SGHRS and CDR2 as YFSETQ. After removal of 5 bases from V and 9 bases from J, the junction contained 7 bases not matched to a gene. CDR3 region: CASRPGGGLEQFF. The DNA of the CDR3 is TGCGCCAGCAGGCCAGGGGGCGGTCTTGAGCAGTTCTTC.

The gene calls are TRBV6-2 or TRBV6-3 and TRBJ1-2; D remains ambiguous. CDR1 MNHEY and CDR2 SVGEGT come from the germline V gene. The CDR3 is made up of 13 amino acids. V was pared by 6 bases and J by 4 bases, with 12 bases between. The CDR3 sequence: CASRPTSSYGYTF. The CDR3 bases are TGTGCCAGCAGGCCCACGAGCAGCTATGGCTACACCTTC.

The chain has TRBV7-9 and TRBJ2-3, with 14 bases that match TRBD2. Germline-derived CDR1 and CDR2 are SEHNR and FQNEAQ (reference sequence). J gave up 8 bases and V 5 bases, and 9 bases lay outside the gene matches. The CDR3 totals 16 residues. CDR3 loop: CASSPGTSGSTGTQYF. CDR3 DNA sequence: TGTGCCAGCAGCCCTGGGACTAGCGGGAGTACTGGTACGCAGTATTTT. Variable domain in full (rest from reference TRBV7-9 and TRBJ2-3): DTGVSQNPRHKITKRGQNVTFRCDPISEHNRLYWYRQTLGQGPEFLTYFQNEAQLEKSRLLSDRFSAERPKGSFSTLEIQRTEQGDSAMYLCASSPGTSGSTGTQYFGPGTRLTVL.

This clonotype appeared a few times. The V gene is TRBV30, the J gene TRBJ2-7; no firm D call. The CDR3 has 14 amino acids. Looked up from germline, CDR1 is GTSNPN and CDR2 is SVGIG (reference sequence). Trimming left V 2 bases short and J 1 base short, with 12 bases between. The CDR3: CAWSQGAPSYEQYF. Written as DNA, the CDR3 is TGTGCCTGGAGTCAAGGAGCACCTTCCTACGAGCAGTACTTC.

This clonotype showed up just a few times. V usage is TRBV10-3 and J usage is TRBJ2-7; 8 positions match TRBD1. Unmatched junction bases numbered 6, after V lost 2 bases and J lost 0 bases. The CDR3 has 16 residues. Germline CDR1 is ENHRY and CDR2 is SYGVKD. Here the CDR3 reads CAISEPGTGFSYEQYF. The CDR3 DNA follows: TGTGCCATCAGTGAGCCCGGGACAGGATTCTCCTACGAGCAGTACTTC.

J is TRBJ2-1 and V is TRBV5-1; 9 nucleotides align to TRBD2. CDR1 and CDR2 from the germline V gene are SGHRS and YFSETQ. J was trimmed by 6 bases and V by 2 bases; bases with no gene match: 6. The length of the CDR3 is 15 residues. The CDR3, as DNA: TGCGCCAGCAGCTTATGGCGGGAGGGGGGCAATGAGCAGTTCTTC. The encoded protein is CASSLWREGGNEQFF.

This clonotype has just a few counts. The genes are TRBV5-5 and TRBJ2-7; D not certain. Per the germline V gene, CDR1 is SGHKS and CDR2 is YYEKEE (reference sequence). V lost 2 bases to trimming and J lost 1 base, with 7 bases between them. This CDR3 comprises 13 residues. The CDR3 nucleotides read TGTGCCAGCAGCTTCTTTGAGTCCTACGAGCAGTACTTC. It is translated as CASSFFESYEQYF.

This clonotype was seen more than once but under ten times. The chain uses TRBV12-3 or TRBV12-4 and TRBJ2-1; D possibly corresponds to TRBD1 (7 bases). The CDR3 contains 14 residues. Trimming shortened V by 4 bases and J by 12 bases, and 19 bases separated the two germline ends. The CDR3 DNA reads TGTGCCAGCAGTTCACTGGAGGGACAGCTCGGGCAGTTCTTC. This encodes CASSSLEGQLGQFF.

This clonotype was seen a handful of times. The chain is built from TRBV7-6 and TRBJ2-7, with D possibly TRBD2 on 5 matching bases. V gave up 5 bases and J gave up 3 bases, with 14 bases separating them. The CDR3 has 14 amino acids. Germline-derived CDR1 and CDR2 are SGHVS and FNYEAQ. The DNA for the CDR3 is TGTGCCAGCAGCGCAACGGGATCCGACTACGAGCAGTACTTC. Amino acid sequence: CASSATGSDYEQYF.

The sample holds a few counts of this clonotype. The chain links TRBV30 to TRBJ2-6; D unresolved. The CDR3 has 15 amino acids. Germline assignment: CDR1 GTSNPN and CDR2 SVGIG (reference sequence). Trimming stripped 2 bases from V and 0 bases from J, with 8 bases between. CDR3 sequence: CAWSPHTSGANVLTF. CDR3 in DNA: TGTGCCTGGAGTCCTCACACCTCTGGGGCCAACGTCCTGACTTTC.

This clonotype was detected a few times. The rearrangement uses TRBV4-1 and TRBJ1-5, with no clear D. Germline CDR1 and CDR2: MGHRA and YSYEKL. V lost 1 base and J 7 bases, leaving 11 bases between the germline ends. The CDR3 has 14 amino acids. CDR3 in amino acids: CASSQVKGVQPQHF. As DNA, the CDR3 is TGCGCCAGCAGCCAAGTGAAAGGCGTCCAGCCCCAGCATTTT.

The chain uses TRBV24-1 and TRBJ1-1; TRBD1 matches 11 bases. CDR1 and CDR2 (germline): KGHDR, SFDVKD. This CDR3 is built from 15 residues. Trimming removed 3 bases from V and 8 bases from J; junction bases left unmatched: 7. CDR3 coding DNA: TGTGCCACCAGTGATCGGACAGGGGGCAAAGGGGAAGCTTTCTTT. As protein: CATSDRTGGKGEAFF.

This clonotype has a handful of counts. The chain is built from TRBV9 and TRBJ2-3; D remains ambiguous. Trimming took off 4 bases at V and 10 bases at J, with 10 bases between the two ends. Looked up from germline, CDR1 is SGDLS and CDR2 is YYNGEE. This CDR3 comprises 11 residues. DNA of the CDR3: TGTGCCAGCAGCAAAGCCGGTGCGCAGTATTTT. As protein: CASSKAGAQYF.

V usage is TRBV9 and J usage is TRBJ1-1; D may be TRBD1 (6 bases). V lost 3 bases to trimming and J lost 0 bases, with 12 bases between them. Germline V gene data show CDR1 as SGDLS and CDR2 as YYNGEE. This CDR3 is built from 15 residues. The CDR3 protein is CASSAQGPMNTEAFF. CDR3 DNA: TGTGCCAGCAGCGCACAGGGACCCATGAACACTGAAGCTTTCTTT.

V is TRBV19 and J is TRBJ1-1; 11 positions match TRBD1. The length of the CDR3 is 16 residues. Looked up from germline, CDR1 is LNHDA and CDR2 is SQIVND (reference sequence). J was trimmed by 0 bases and V by 5 bases; bases with no gene match: 5. CDR3 DNA: TGTGCCAGTAGTGCGGGACAGGGGGATATGAACACTGAAGCTTTCTTT. It is translated as CASSAGQGDMNTEAFF.

This clonotype was observed a handful of times. This chain joins TRBV5-1 and TRBJ2-5, with 7 bases lining up with TRBD1. This CDR3 is built from 18 residues. Germline CDR1 SGHRS, CDR2 YFSETQ. The trim removed 3 bases at V and 4 bases at J, leaving 18 bases unmatched. The CDR3 sequence: CASSWRTGGPYPPETQYF. The CDR3 bases are TGCGCCAGCAGCTGGAGGACAGGCGGCCCGTACCCCCCAGAGACCCAGTACTTC. The variable domain in full, with the rest retrieved from reference TRBV5-1 and TRBJ2-5, is KAGVTQTPRYLIKTRGQQVTLSCSPISGHRSVSWYQQTPGQGLQFLFEYFSETQRNKGNFPGRFSGRQFSNSRSEMNVSTLELGDSALYLCASSWRTGGPYPPETQYFGPGTRLLVL.

This clonotype appeared once. The V gene is TRBV29-1, the J gene TRBJ1-1, with 7 bases matching TRBD1. The germline V gene has CDR1 SQVTM and CDR2 ANQGSEA. Trimming at V came to 7 bases and at J to 0 bases, leaving 8 bases not matched to a gene. The CDR3 sequence is 14 residues long. The CDR3 DNA reads as TGCAGCGCTGCGACAGGGCAAATGAACACTGAAGCTTTCTTT. The encoded protein is CSAATGQMNTEAFF. Looking up the rest from reference TRBV29-1 and TRBJ1-1 gives the full variable domain: SAVISQKPSRDICQRGTSLTIQCQVDSQVTMMFWYRQQPGQSLTLIATANQGSEATYESGFVIDKFPISRPNLTFSTLTVSNMSPEDSSIYLCSAATGQMNTEAFFGQGTRLTVV.

The rearrangement joins TRBV12-3 or TRBV12-4 to TRBJ2-5; D is undetermined. The V end lost 4 bases, the J end lost 9 bases, and 9 bases lay between the germline ends. The CDR3 consists of 11 residues. In DNA form, the CDR3 reads TGTGCCAGCAGTTCGGCAGGCCCCCAGTACTTC. Translation: CASSSAGPQYF.